The clone carrying this T cell receptor (beta chain) appeared a few times. Data came from immunoSEQ multiplex PCR; TCRdb stores just in-frame clones and leaves some out. In the table there are some 1,900,000 clones, about 95% of which are singletons. The data belong to a study of shared clonotypes between healthy human individuals. CD45RO-negative, CCR7-selected cells formed the naive CD8 fraction, which excluded terminally differentiated effector memory CD45RA+ cells. The CDR3 runs 15 residues. CDR1 and CDR2 from the germline V gene are LNHDA and SQIVND (reference sequence). Trimming at V came to 3 bases and at J to 5 bases, leaving 8 bases not matched to a gene.

The chain recombines TRBV19 with TRBJ2-7; the match to TRBD1 covers 9 bases. The specimen was naive CD8+ T cells sorted from blood. The source is a man between 18 and 29 years old in good health. The CDR3 DNA sequence: TGTGCCAGTAGTATTACCGGGACAGGGATCCACGAGCAGTACTTC. Its translation: CASSITGTGIHEQYF.